Listed below are T cell receptor beta chains from one sample, sequenced in a study of control samples from healthy donors and cancer patients. Clones were read by immunoSEQ multiplex PCR, and TCRdb kept only the in-frame ones, dropping some. The repertoire holds under 150,000 clones, with more than 70% as singletons. The sequenced material came from blood. These receptor sequences come from a man aged 35 to 55 in good health. The CDR3 runs from the conserved cysteine through the conserved F or W. A D gene is named only where the DNA matches it firmly. Not all rows give a size; the values are once, few, many and, for expanded clones, a class.

>NA|NA|TRBJ1-2|TRBV6-1
CASSEWGGYGYTF
TGTGCCAGCAGTGAATGGGGGGGCTATGGCTACACCTTC
>NA|TRBD1|TRBJ1-2|TRBV13
CASSLEGQGLPLYGYTF
TGTGCCAGCAGCTTGGAGGGACAGGGGCTTCCCCTCTATGGCTACACCTTC
>NA|TRBD1|TRBJ2-4|TRBV19
CASSIGPGTGRLLAKNIQYF
TGTGCCAGTAGTATAGGCCCCGGGACAGGGCGCTTACTAGCCAAAAACATTCAGTACTTC
>NA|NA|TRBJ1-1|TRBV30
CAWSELREEATEAFF
TGTGCCTGGAGTGAGTTGCGTGAGGAGGCCACTGAAGCTTTCTTT
>NA|NA|TRBJ1-2|TRBV25-1
CASSGQNYGYTF
TGTGCCAGCAGTGGACAGAACTATGGCTACACCTTC
>once|TRBD1|TRBJ1-5|TRBV19
CASASPGTGGGNQPQHF
TGTGCCAGTGCCTCTCCGGGGACAGGGGGCGGTAATCAGCCCCAGCATTTT
>NA|NA|TRBJ2-5|TRBV4-3
CASSQEGGTRETQYF
TGCGCCAGCAGCCAAGAGGGCGGAACGAGAGAGACCCAGTACTTC
>NA|NA|TRBJ2-4|TRBV2
CASSWGENIQYF
TGTGCCAGCAGTTGGGGCGAAAACATTCAGTACTTC
>NA|TRBD2|TRBJ2-3|TRBV6-2/TRBV6-3
CASSYSIGTSENTQYF
TGTGCCAGCAGTTACTCTATTGGGACTAGTGAAAATACGCAGTATTTT
>NA|TRBD1|TRBJ2-1|TRBV7-9
CASSLTGQGADEQFF
TGTGCCAGCAGCTTAACTGGACAGGGGGCTGATGAGCAGTTCTTC
>NA|TRBD1|TRBJ1-4|TRBV14
CASSHLTGTGHNGGEKLFF
TGTGCCAGCAGCCACTTGACCGGGACAGGCCACAATGGGGGTGAAAAACTGTTTTTT
>NA|TRBD2|TRBJ2-7|TRBV4-1
CASSETSGGGYEQYF
TGCGCCAGCAGCGAGACTAGCGGGGGGGGGTACGAGCAGTACTTC
>NA|TRBD1|TRBJ1-2|TRBV27
CASSSGTGLSRYTF
TGTGCCAGCAGTTCCGGGACAGGGCTAAGTCGCTACACCTTC
>NA|NA|TRBJ1-1|TRBV7-3
CASSFGGTDTEAFF
TGTGCCAGCAGCTTTGGGGGGACGGACACTGAAGCTTTCTTT